Below are 27 T cell receptor beta chains sequenced from a single sample in a study of shared T cell receptors in the human thymus. Assay: immunoSEQ multiplex PCR; the TCRdb copy retains only in-frame clones and omits some. Of 700,000 to 750,000 clones detected, 80% to 90% appear once; the ten largest clones hold roughly 0.01%. This sample also appeared in a second study, on human thymus T cells.

The sequencing sample was made of thymocytes. These TCRs come from a girl under two years old with a congenital heart defect.

The CDR3 loop reads CASSLAAAAPNSPLHF. Written as DNA, the CDR3 is TGTGCCAGCAGCTTAGCGGCGGCGGCGCCTAATTCACCCCTCCACTTT. The genes are TRBV7-6 and TRBJ1-6; D not certain. The germline CDR1 and CDR2 sequences are SGHVS and FNYEAQ. There are 16 residues in the CDR3. V lost 0 bases and J 6 bases, leaving 12 bases between the germline ends.

The chain carries TRBV4-1 and TRBJ1-5; D not certain. CDR1 is MGHRA, CDR2 YSYEKL, per germline. The CDR3 is 15 residues long. Deletions cut 2 bases from V and 4 bases from J, with 12 bases between. The CDR3 region has the DNA TGCGCCAGCAGCCAACGAGCAGGTGGGAATCAGCCCCAGCATTTT. Translating it yields CASSQRAGGNQPQHF.

The V gene is TRBV13, the J gene TRBJ2-5; perhaps TRBD2 as D (5 bases). The length of the CDR3 is 16 residues. Germline CDR1 reads PRHDT; CDR2 reads FYEKMQ (reference sequence). Trimming took off 1 base at V and 1 base at J, with 13 bases between the two ends. The CDR3 DNA is TGTGCCAGCAGCTTAGTTAATAAGGAGGCCCAAGAGACCCAGTACTTC. Amino acid sequence: CASSLVNKEAQETQYF.

The chain carries TRBV15 and TRBJ1-2; TRBD1 agrees at 7 bases. Per the germline V gene, CDR1 is LNHNV and CDR2 is YYDKDF (reference sequence). The CDR3 is made up of 16 amino acids. Losses at the gene ends were 4 bases for V and 3 bases for J; bases not matched to a gene: 11. The CDR3 bases are TGTGCCACCAGCATGACGGAGGACAGGTTCGACTATGGCTACACCTTC. This translates into CATSMTEDRFDYGYTF. Supplemented by reference TRBV15 and TRBJ1-2, the full variable domain reads DAMVIQNPRYQVTQFGKPVTLSCSQTLNHNVMYWYQQKSSQAPKLLFHYYDKDFNNEADTPDNFQSRRPNTSFCFLDIRSPGLGDTAMYLCATSMTEDRFDYGYTFGSGTRLTVV.

The chain has TRBV7-8 and TRBJ2-4; TRBD2 is a possible D gene (5 bases). Trimming shortened V by 4 bases and J by 8 bases, and 15 bases separated the two germline ends. In germline, CDR1 is SGHVS, CDR2 FQNEAQ. The CDR3 is 14 amino acids. CDR3 DNA sequence: TGTGCCAGCAGCTCTAGGACCCCCGGGGACATTCAGTACTTC. Its translation is CASSSRTPGDIQYF.

The chain has TRBV14 and TRBJ2-1; possible D gene TRBD1, 5 bases. The CDR3 is made up of 16 amino acids. Germline V CDR1 and CDR2: SGHDN, FVKESK. With 0 bases removed from V and 7 bases from J, the gap between germline ends came to 16 bases. The DNA of the CDR3 is TGTGCCAGCAGCCAAGATAGGATGGACACGGATAATGAGCAGTTCTTC. It specifies CASSQDRMDTDNEQFF.

The CDR3 DNA sequence: TGTGCCAGTAGTCCGATGGGACAGGACTCGTATAGCAATCAGCCCCAGCATTTT. Protein product: CASSPMGQDSYSNQPQHF. V gene TRBV19 combines with J gene TRBJ1-5; 8 nucleotides agree with TRBD1. J was trimmed by 0 bases and V by 5 bases; bases with no gene match: 12. Germline V gene lookup returns CDR1 LNHDA and CDR2 SQIVND (reference sequence). There are 18 residues in the CDR3. Based on the CDR3 plus reference TRBV19 and TRBJ1-5, the full variable domain is DGGITQSPKYLFRKEGQNVTLSCEQNLNHDAMYWYRQDPGQGLRLIYYSQIVNDFQKGDIAEGYSVSREKKESFPLTVTSAQKNPTAFYLCASSPMGQDSYSNQPQHFGDGTRLSIL.

The rearrangement links TRBV5-1 to TRBJ1-6, with a possible D match to TRBD1 (6 bases). The germline V and J ends were trimmed by 2 bases and 4 bases, with 19 bases remaining between them. Germline CDR1 and CDR2: SGHRS and YFSETQ. The length of the CDR3 is 18 residues. CDR3 in DNA: TGCGCCAGCAGCTTAGGGACATCTCGAGACGGGTATAATTCACCCCTCCACTTT. It yields the protein CASSLGTSRDGYNSPLHF. Based on the CDR3 plus reference TRBV5-1 and TRBJ1-6, the full variable domain is KAGVTQTPRYLIKTRGQQVTLSCSPISGHRSVSWYQQTPGQGLQFLFEYFSETQRNKGNFPGRFSGRQFSNSRSEMNVSTLELGDSALYLCASSLGTSRDGYNSPLHFGNGTRLTVT.

This clone has just one count. This chain joins TRBV2 and TRBJ2-1, with 7 nucleotides matching TRBD2. Germline V gene lookup returns CDR1 SNHLY and CDR2 FYNNEI. The CDR3 has 14 amino acids. Losses at the gene ends were 5 bases for V and 15 bases for J; bases not matched to a gene: 16. Here the CDR3 DNA reads TGTGCCAGCAGTAGGGAACTAGCGCCGGTTCGATCGTTCTTC. Residues: CASSRELAPVRSFF.

V is TRBV4-3 and J is TRBJ1-1, with a tentative D call TRBD1 (5 bases). The CDR3 runs 17 residues. Germline CDR1 is LGHNA and CDR2 is YSLEER. V was trimmed by 2 bases and J by 3 bases, leaving 19 bases between them. CDR3 amino acids: CASSQLPTTKGDTEAFF. CDR3 in DNA: TGCGCCAGCAGCCAATTACCAACAACTAAAGGGGACACTGAAGCTTTCTTT.

Concerning this clone: The junction departs from germline at one end; a sequencing error may be responsible. The chain joins TRBV6-7 to TRBJ1-5; D may be TRBD1 (5 bases). TRBV6-7 qualifies as an ORF whose function is uncertain. The CDR3 length is 16 residues. In nucleotides, the CDR3 is TGTGCCAGCACTTACGAGGGGTTGGGACTCAATCAGCCCCAGCATTTT. This sequence encodes CASTYEGLGLNQPQHF.

This clone was seen a few times. This chain joins TRBV4-3 and TRBJ1-2; no clear D gene. V lost 0 bases and J 2 bases, leaving 7 bases between the germline ends. The CDR3 consists of 14 residues. Germline V gene sequence: CDR1 LGHNA, CDR2 YSLEER. The CDR3 DNA sequence: TGCGCCAGCAGCCAAGATCGGGGAAACTATGGCTACACCTTC. It translates to CASSQDRGNYGYTF.

This clone was seen more than once but under ten times. The genes are TRBV6-5 and TRBJ2-1; D is unresolved. CDR3 length equals 14 residues. Looked up from germline, CDR1 is MNHEY and CDR2 is SVGAGI. V was shortened by 4 bases and J by 4 bases, with 11 bases between the two germline ends. The CDR3 coding sequence is TGTGCCAGCAGTTTTTTCCCCGGGTACAATGAGCAGTTCTTC. This codes for CASSFFPGYNEQFF.

V gene TRBV7-2 combines with J gene TRBJ2-2, with D perhaps matching TRBD1 (5 bases). With 5 bases removed from V and 0 bases from J, the gap between germline ends came to 16 bases. Germline-derived CDR1 and CDR2 are SGHTA and FQGNSA. The CDR3 totals 17 residues. CDR3 DNA: TGTGCCAGCAGCCTACACGACAGACAAGCGAACACCGGGGAGCTGTTTTTT. Its protein is CASSLHDRQANTGELFF.

This sequence joins TRBV28 and TRBJ2-5, with D perhaps TRBD2 (5 bases). Germline assignment: CDR1 MDHEN and CDR2 SYDVKM. V lost 3 bases, J lost 4 bases, and 9 bases lay in between. This CDR3 is built from 13 residues. The chain's CDR3 is CASSLHGLETQYF. For the CDR3, the DNA is TGTGCCAGCAGTTTGCATGGACTAGAGACCCAGTACTTC.

The chain links TRBV13 to TRBJ2-3, with D maybe TRBD2 (5 bases). There are 15 residues in the CDR3. Germline V CDR1 and CDR2: PRHDT, FYEKMQ (reference sequence). V was shortened by 5 bases and J by 1 base, with 13 bases between the two germline ends. CDR3: CASSHSGYGTDTQYF. The DNA for the CDR3 is TGTGCCAGCAGCCACTCGGGGTACGGCACAGATACGCAGTATTTT. The whole variable domain, remainder taken from reference TRBV13 and TRBJ2-3, is AAGVIQSPRHLIKEKRETATLKCYPIPRHDTVYWYQQGPGQDPQFLISFYEKMQSDKGSIPDRFSAQQFSDYHSELNMSSLELGDSALYFCASSHSGYGTDTQYFGPGTRLTVL.

In this sample, this clone turned up a few times. J is TRBJ1-5 and V is TRBV2; TRBD1 is a possible D gene (5 bases). The CDR3 length is 13 residues. V was trimmed by 8 bases and J by 2 bases, leaving 10 bases between them. From germline, CDR1 is SNHLY and CDR2 FYNNEI. The CDR3 loop is CASAEQGNQPQHF. DNA of the CDR3: TGTGCCAGCGCCGAACAGGGCAATCAGCCCCAGCATTTT.

This chain links TRBV19 with TRBJ2-4; D gene ambiguous. The CDR3 is made up of 16 amino acids. Between the trimmed V and J ends, which lost 3 bases and 4 bases, there was a span of 16 bases. Per germline, CDR1 LNHDA and CDR2 SQIVND (reference sequence). The CDR3 region is CASSMTRTRMKNIQYF. The CDR3 DNA is TGTGCCAGTAGTATGACGCGCACCAGGATGAAAAACATTCAGTACTTC.

This rearrangement joins TRBV4-1 to TRBJ1-5; D gene ambiguous. This CDR3 comprises 15 residues. Trimming shortened V by 4 bases and J by 1 base, and 11 bases separated the two germline ends. CDR1 and CDR2 from the germline V gene are MGHRA and YSYEKL. CDR3 region: CASSPHEGSNQPQHF. DNA for the CDR3: TGCGCCAGCAGCCCCCATGAGGGAAGCAATCAGCCCCAGCATTTT.

J is TRBJ2-5 and V is TRBV4-2; TRBD1 aligns across 7 bases. From germline, CDR1 is LGHNA and CDR2 YNFKEQ. The CDR3 is 16 residues long. The ends lost 0 bases at V and 4 bases at J; junction bases unmatched: 8. For the CDR3, the DNA is TGTGCCAGCAGCCAAGATGTAACTAGGGGGCTAGAGACCCAGTACTTC. It is translated as CASSQDVTRGLETQYF.

The chain is built from TRBV27 and TRBJ2-3; 7 nucleotides match TRBD1. Germline V CDR1 and CDR2: MNHEY, SMNVEV (reference sequence). V lost 6 bases to trimming and J lost 5 bases; unmatched junction nucleotides: 17. The CDR3 has 17 amino acids. The chain's CDR3 is CASRRIRGIEEKDTQYF. CDR3 nucleotide sequence: TGTGCCAGCAGACGGATCAGGGGGATTGAGGAAAAAGATACGCAGTATTTT.

J is TRBJ1-5 and V is TRBV6-5; D is ambiguous. This CDR3 comprises 13 residues. Trimming shortened V by 2 bases and J by 6 bases, and 8 bases separated the two germline ends. Per the germline V gene, CDR1 is MNHEY and CDR2 is SVGAGI. CDR3 sequence: CASSYRRSQPQHF. In nucleotides, the CDR3 is TGTGCCAGCAGTTACCGACGGAGTCAGCCCCAGCATTTT.

This clone appeared once. The chain joins TRBV15 to TRBJ1-6; 10 bases match TRBD1. Trimming cost V 2 bases and J 10 bases; bases outside gene matches: 11. Germline V gives CDR1 LNHNV, CDR2 YYDKDF (reference sequence). The CDR3 sequence is 17 residues long. The CDR3 loop reads CATSRQARQGARSPLHF. CDR3 bases: TGTGCCACCAGCAGACAGGCGAGACAGGGGGCTCGCTCACCCCTCCACTTT. Looking up the rest from reference TRBV15 and TRBJ1-6 gives the full variable domain: DAMVIQNPRYQVTQFGKPVTLSCSQTLNHNVMYWYQQKSSQAPKLLFHYYDKDFNNEADTPDNFQSRRPNTSFCFLDIRSPGLGDTAMYLCATSRQARQGARSPLHFGNGTRLTVT.

The chain links TRBV28 to TRBJ1-5, with D possibly matching TRBD1 (6 bases). Germline V lookup: CDR1 MDHEN, CDR2 SYDVKM. V lost 6 bases and J 1 base, leaving 16 bases between the germline ends. The CDR3 is 16 residues long. The CDR3 here is CASRTPRGRSNQPQHF. The CDR3 nucleotides are TGTGCCAGCAGAACCCCCAGGGGAAGGAGCAATCAGCCCCAGCATTTT.

The chain joins TRBV27 to TRBJ2-7; 9 bases match TRBD1. The germline V gene has CDR1 MNHEY and CDR2 SMNVEV (reference sequence). J was trimmed by 0 bases and V by 0 bases; bases with no gene match: 12. The CDR3 loop spans 19 amino acids. CDR3 in DNA: TGTGCCAGCAGTTTATCGAGGGGCTTGGGACAGGGAGACTCCTACGAGCAGTACTTC. It translates to CASSLSRGLGQGDSYEQYF.

CDR3 DNA: TGTGCCAGCAGTGCAGGGCACGAGCAGTACTTC. Amino acid sequence: CASSAGHEQYF. V usage is TRBV28 and J usage is TRBJ2-7; D perhaps matches TRBD1 (5 bases). Germline V CDR1 and CDR2: MDHEN, SYDVKM. Trimming shortened V by 5 bases and J by 5 bases, and 7 bases separated the two germline ends. CDR3 length: 11 amino acids.

This clone was seen only a few times. The chain combines TRBV13 with TRBJ2-2, with TRBD2 matching 13 bases. With 4 bases clipped from V and 1 base from J, the junction kept 3 bases outside the gene matches. CDR1 is PRHDT and CDR2 is FYEKMQ in the germline V gene (reference sequence). This CDR3 spans 17 amino acids. In nucleotides, the CDR3 is TGTGCCAGCAGCTGCGGACTAGCGGGGGTGAACACCGGGGAGCTGTTTTTT. Its protein product is CASSCGLAGVNTGELFF.